This is a list of T cell receptor beta chains from one sample in a study of regulatory T cells in long-lasting Graves disease. MiXCR, run by TCRdb on the multiplex PCR reads, gives a single entry per CDR3 protein. Of roughly 500,000 distinct CDR3 sequences listed, around 20% were seen once; the top ten hold 7% to 9.5%. Sequencing used peripheral blood mononuclear cells (PBMCs), obtained when the disease was refractory, from a patient treated with antithyroid drugs. The receptors come from a female donor with Graves disease. CDR3s include the opening cysteine and the closing phenylalanine or tryptophan. D genes are given only for firm matches. Only some rows state a clone size, as once, few, many or a class for expanded clones.

d_gene | j_gene | abundance | v_gene | CDR3nt | CDR3aa
- | TRBJ2-7 | - | TRBV7-9 | TGTGCCAGCAGCCGCCTGAGTCTCTCAGGGCGGTCTACCTACGAGCAGTGCTTC | CASSRLSLSGRSTYEQCF
- | TRBJ2-5 | many | TRBV28 | TGTGCCAGCAGTCCCGATACAGGGTACCAAGAGACCCAGTACTTC | CASSPDTGYQETQYF
TRBD2 | TRBJ2-2 | few | TRBV19 | TGTGCCAGTAGTATAGATAGAATTGCGGGAGGGAACACCGGGGAGCTGTTTTTT | CASSIDRIAGGNTGELFF
- | TRBJ1-2 | many | TRBV7-9 | TGTGCCAGCAGTTTTACCGGGACACCTAACTATGGCTACACCTTC | CASSFTGTPNYGYTF
- | TRBJ2-2 | few | TRBV30 | TGTGCCTGGAGTGTACTTAGCGGCGGGGAGCTGTTTTTT | CAWSVLSGGELFF
TRBD1 | TRBJ2-7 | few | TRBV14 | TGTGCCAGCAGCCCAGCACCGGGACAGGGGGCAGGAGAGCAGTACTTC | CASSPAPGQGAGEQYF
- | TRBJ2-3 | - | TRBV2 | TGTGCCAGCAGTGACGACACCACAGATACGCAGTATTTT | CASSDDTTDTQYF
- | TRBJ2-4 | many | TRBV28 | TGTGCCAGCAGTTTTTTCCCCCCCTATTTCGCCAAAAACATTCAGTACTTC | CASSFFPPYFAKNIQYF
- | TRBJ2-7 | - | TRBV15 | TGTGCCACCAGCTCTATACGGGACTCCTACGAGCAGTACTTC | CATSSIRDSYEQYF
- | TRBJ2-1 | - | TRBV4-1 | TGCGCCAGCAGCCAAGTCAGGGGGGGAGACAATGAGCAGTTCTTC | CASSQVRGGDNEQFF
TRBD1 | TRBJ1-2 | many | TRBV2 | TGTGCCAGCAGTGGGGAGGGACAGAACTATGGCTACACCTTC | CASSGEGQNYGYTF
- | TRBJ2-7 | - | TRBV5-6 | TGTGCCAGCAGCTTGGCCGGGCGGGGCAGCTCCTACGAGCAGTACTTC | CASSLAGRGSSYEQYF
- | TRBJ2-1 | once | TRBV7-8 | TGTGCCAGCCTACCCGTACAGGGCTTCAAGGAGCAGTTCTTC | CASLPVQGFKEQFF
- | TRBJ1-4 | many | TRBV6-1 | TGTGCCAGCATGCGAGGGGGTTATGAAAAACTGTTTTTT | CASMRGGYEKLFF
TRBD1 | TRBJ1-4 | many | TRBV2 | TGTGCCACCGCCGGGACAGAGACGGAAAAACTGTTTTTT | CATAGTETEKLFF
- | TRBJ1-1 | few | TRBV20-1 | TGCAGTGCTGGGCGTGGGGGGTACACTGAAGCTTTCTTT | CSAGRGGYTEAFF
TRBD2 | TRBJ2-7 | - | TRBV13 | TGTGCCAGCACCCCAGCCGGGGGGAACGAGCAGTACTTC | CASTPAGGNEQYF
- | TRBJ1-1 | many | TRBV7-8 | TGTGCCAGCAGCCCATGGACGGTCATGACTGAAGCTTTCTTT | CASSPWTVMTEAFF
TRBD1 | TRBJ1-2 | - | TRBV5-1 | TGCGCCAGCAGCGGGGGACAGGCCTTCTATGGCTACACCTTC | CASSGGQAFYGYTF
TRBD2 | TRBJ2-7 | - | TRBV5-1 | TGCGCCAGCAGCAAAGCAGCGGGGCGAGGCCGCTACGAGCAGTACTTC | CASSKAAGRGRYEQYF
- | TRBJ2-7 | - | TRBV12-3/TRBV12-4 | TGTGCCAGCAGTTTAGGTGGGAGGATGAACGAGCAGTACTTC | CASSLGGRMNEQYF
TRBD1 | TRBJ2-7 | many | TRBV27 | TGTGCCAGCAGTCGACAGGGGGCCGTCAACGAGCAGTACTTC | CASSRQGAVNEQYF
- | TRBJ1-5 | - | TRBV6-9 | TGTGCCGGCAGTTACGCAGGAAATCAGCCCCAGCATTTT | CAGSYAGNQPQHF
- | TRBJ1-1 | - | TRBV12-3/TRBV12-4 | TGTGCCAGCAGTTCCCAAGGGGGGCTCTCTGAAGCTTTCTTT | CASSSQGGLSEAFF
TRBD1 | TRBJ2-1 | few | TRBV20-1 | TGCAGTGCCCCTAAGACCGGGACAGGGGGCAATGAGCAGTTCTTC | CSAPKTGTGGNEQFF
- | TRBJ2-7 | many | TRBV12-3/TRBV12-4 | TGTGCCAGCAGCTACAACACCTACGAGCAGTACTTC | CASSYNTYEQYF
- | TRBJ2-7 | many | TRBV6-1 | TGTGCCAGCACCGAAGACTACGAGCAGTACTTC | CASTEDYEQYF
- | TRBJ2-2 | - | TRBV6-2/TRBV6-3 | TGTGCCAGCAGTTACTCGAGGCGCACCGGGGAGCTGTTTTTT | CASSYSRRTGELFF
- | TRBJ2-5 | many | TRBV30 | TGTGCCTGGAGTGGACAGCTCCAAGAGACCCAGTACTTC | CAWSGQLQETQYF
- | TRBJ2-1 | few | TRBV6-2/TRBV6-3 | TGTGCCAGCAGAACCCCGGTCGGGCTCAATGAGCAGTTCTTC | CASRTPVGLNEQFF
- | TRBJ1-6 | few | TRBV6-2/TRBV6-3 | TGTGCCAGCAGCCGGACAGTTTTTAATTCACCCCTCCACTTT | CASSRTVFNSPLHF
- | TRBJ1-4 | few | TRBV12-3/TRBV12-4 | TGTGCCAGCAGTTTAATCGGACACCATGCAACTAATGAAAAACTGTTTTTT | CASSLIGHHATNEKLFF
- | TRBJ2-7 | few | TRBV27 | TGTGCCAGCATGGGGGCGGGAGACAACTACGAGCAGTACTTC | CASMGAGDNYEQYF
- | TRBJ2-2 | few | TRBV7-3 | TGTGCCAGCAACCCAAAGGCCCGCGGGCATGCGAACACCGGGGAGCTGTTTTTT | CASNPKARGHANTGELFF
TRBD1 | TRBJ2-7 | few | TRBV11-2 | TGTGCCAGCAGCCATCAGGCAGGGGGCCTCTCCTACGAGCAGTACTTC | CASSHQAGGLSYEQYF
- | TRBJ2-7 | many | TRBV2 | TGTGCCAGCAGTTTACTAGCAGTCCGCGACGAGCAGTACTTC | CASSLLAVRDEQYF
- | TRBJ2-2 | many | TRBV6-2/TRBV6-3 | TGTGCCAGCAGTTTCGCTAACTACCCCACCGGGGAGCTGTTTTTT | CASSFANYPTGELFF
- | TRBJ1-5 | many | TRBV27 | TGTGCCAGCAGTCCCCGGGGCGGACCATATAGCAATCAGCCCCAGCATTTT | CASSPRGGPYSNQPQHF
- | TRBJ1-5 | many | TRBV5-1 | TGCGCCAGCAGCTCCGCCCTTCGGCCCCAGCATTTT | CASSSALRPQHF
- | TRBJ1-1 | - | TRBV7-9 | TGTGCCAGCAGCTTTTTGGAGGGGGTAATCACTGAAGCTTTCTTT | CASSFLEGVITEAFF
TRBD1 | TRBJ1-2 | many | TRBV29-1 | TGCAGCGTTGAAGATTATCGAACAGGGGGCCGTGGCTACACCTTC | CSVEDYRTGGRGYTF
- | TRBJ1-2 | few | TRBV29-1 | TGCAGCGCCAGAGGGGATTTGGACTATGGCTACACCTTC | CSARGDLDYGYTF
- | TRBJ2-7 | many | TRBV20-1 | TGCAGTGCTAGCTCTAAGGTCCCCGAGCAGTACTTC | CSASSKVPEQYF
- | TRBJ2-5 | many | TRBV12-3/TRBV12-4 | TGTGCCAGCAGTCCTACAGCGTACCAAGAGACCCAGTACTTC | CASSPTAYQETQYF
- | TRBJ2-2 | once | TRBV6-2/TRBV6-3 | TGTGCCAGCAGTTACTCTTCGGGGCCTCTGGACACCGGGGAGCTGTTTTTT | CASSYSSGPLDTGELFF
- | TRBJ2-6 | - | TRBV28 | TGTGCCAGCAGTTTTGAAATCGGGGCCAACGTCCTGACTTTC | CASSFEIGANVLTF
TRBD1 | TRBJ1-2 | many | TRBV6-1 | TGTGCCAGCATTGCCGGGACAGCTACTAACTATGGCTACACCTTC | CASIAGTATNYGYTF
- | TRBJ2-7 | - | TRBV3-1 | TGTGCCAGCAGCCAAGAAGTGGGGCAGGGGTCCGAGCAGTACTTC | CASSQEVGQGSEQYF
- | TRBJ2-2 | - | TRBV19 | TGTGCCAGTAAAGGGACTCAGTACACCGGGGAGCTGTTTTTT | CASKGTQYTGELFF
TRBD2 | TRBJ2-2 | many | TRBV6-1 | TGTGCCAGCACCCTAACCGGGACTAGAGGCGGGGAGCTGTTTTTT | CASTLTGTRGGELFF
TRBD1 | TRBJ1-2 | few | TRBV10-2 | TGCGCCAGCAGTTCGCAGGGGGACTACACCTTC | CASSSQGDYTF